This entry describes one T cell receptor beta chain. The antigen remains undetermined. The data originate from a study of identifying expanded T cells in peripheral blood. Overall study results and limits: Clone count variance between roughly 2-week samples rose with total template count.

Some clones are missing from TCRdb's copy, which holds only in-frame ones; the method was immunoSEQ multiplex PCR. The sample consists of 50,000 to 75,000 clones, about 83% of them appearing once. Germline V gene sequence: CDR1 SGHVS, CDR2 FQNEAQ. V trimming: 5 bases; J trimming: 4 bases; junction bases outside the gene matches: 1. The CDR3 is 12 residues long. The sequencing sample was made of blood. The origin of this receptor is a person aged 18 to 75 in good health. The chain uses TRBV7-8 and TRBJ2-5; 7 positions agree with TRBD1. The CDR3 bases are TGTGCCAGCAGCCGGGACAGAGAGACCCAGTACTTC. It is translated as CASSRDRETQYF.